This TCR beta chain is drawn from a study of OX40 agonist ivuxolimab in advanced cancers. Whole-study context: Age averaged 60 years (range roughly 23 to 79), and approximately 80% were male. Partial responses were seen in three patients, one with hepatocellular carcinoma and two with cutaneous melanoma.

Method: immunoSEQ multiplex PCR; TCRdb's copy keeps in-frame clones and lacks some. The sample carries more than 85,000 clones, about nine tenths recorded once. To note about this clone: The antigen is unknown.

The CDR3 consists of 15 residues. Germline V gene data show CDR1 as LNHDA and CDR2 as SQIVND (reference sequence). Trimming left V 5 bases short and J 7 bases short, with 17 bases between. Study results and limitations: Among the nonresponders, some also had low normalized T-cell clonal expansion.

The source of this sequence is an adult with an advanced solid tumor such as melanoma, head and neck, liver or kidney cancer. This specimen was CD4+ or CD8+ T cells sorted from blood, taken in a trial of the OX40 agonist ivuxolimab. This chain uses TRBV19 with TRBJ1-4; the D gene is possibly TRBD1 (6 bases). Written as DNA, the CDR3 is TGTGCCAGTAGTGAAACAGGGTTGCGGACTGAAAAACTGTTTTTT. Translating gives CASSETGLRTEKLFF.